This TCR beta chain was captured in a study of response to subunit inactivated influenza vaccine. The study, taken as a whole, reports: Authors suggested each seasonal flu vaccination may recruit only limited numbers of new T cells.

TCRdb reanalysed the RT-PCR reads using MiXCR and keeps one entry per CDR3 protein. The table has some 540,000 distinct CDR3 sequences, roughly 25% seen once. CDR3 size: 13 residues. The ends were cut back, 6 bases at V and 3 bases at J, with 9 bases in the middle. In this sample, this clonotype turned up a few times. What it binds is not known. These data are also associated with another study on T cells expressing NK-cell markers. According to that study: UMIs were included in TCR beta cDNA generated by 5'RACE template switching. Seropositivity for HCMV was found in seven of the eight sequenced donors, with one seronegative. Several experiments added an anti-gamma-delta TCR antibody to sort only alpha-beta TCR T cells. Whether expanded NKG2C-expressing T cell clones recognize HCMV is unknown.

The sequence derives from a man in his fifties who received an inactivated influenza vaccine. Sample: CD4+ T cells sorted from PBMCs, taken about 11 days after vaccination. The V and J genes are TRBV12-3 or TRBV12-4 and TRBJ2-1; a possible D gene is TRBD2 (5 bases). CDR3 residues: CASRPLDYNEQFF. CDR3 coding DNA: TGTGCCAGCAGACCACTAGACTACAATGAGCAGTTCTTC.